These 10 T cell receptor beta chains came from one sample sequenced in a study of Ad26.COV2.S vaccination and SARS-CoV-2 variants. The assay was immunoSEQ multiplex PCR, and TCRdb's table has in-frame clones only and misses some. The table shows some 250,000 clones, with more than 75% occurring only once. Treatment described: about 20 received Ad26.COV2.S at low or high dose, single or two shots; 5 received placebo; per-sample allocation not given. Sampling happened 63 days after the first vaccine or placebo injection. Sequenced here: peripheral blood, sampled in a trial of Ad26.COV2.S vaccine versus placebo. These receptors came from a person aged 18-60 years who received the Ad26.COV2.S COVID-19 vaccine or a placebo.

This clone was detected only once. V and J are TRBV5-4 and TRBJ1-2; D call uncertain. V gave up 4 bases and J gave up 2 bases, with 9 bases separating them. CDR1 SGHNT and CDR2 YYREEE come from the germline V gene (reference sequence). The CDR3 has 13 amino acids. The CDR3 nucleotides are TGTGCCAGCAGCCTCCCCGTGAACTATGGCTACACCTTC. Amino acids: CASSLPVNYGYTF.

The chain uses TRBV7-6 and TRBJ2-3, with 9 bases aligning to TRBD2. The V and J ends lost 1 base and 2 bases, in that order; junction bases with no gene match: 7. Per germline, CDR1 SGHVS and CDR2 FNYEAQ. The CDR3 length is 17 residues. CDR3 coding DNA: TGTGCCAGCAGCTTAGAAGGCGGGGGGGCAAACACAGATACGCAGTATTTT. Amino acids: CASSLEGGGANTDTQYF.

This rearrangement joins TRBV2 to TRBJ1-1; possible D gene TRBD1, 6 bases. Trimming cost V 6 bases and J 7 bases, with 18 bases left between them. Germline CDR1 is SNHLY and CDR2 is FYNNEI. There are 14 residues in the CDR3. In DNA form, the CDR3 reads TGTGCCAGCAGAGACTACAGGGCGGCGGGTGAAGCTTTCTTT. The encoded protein is CASRDYRAAGEAFF.

The J gene is TRBJ1-5, the V gene TRBV28, with D possibly being TRBD1 (6 bases). V dropped 4 bases and J dropped 0 bases, with 16 bases sitting between them. The CDR3 runs to 17 residues. The germline CDR1 and CDR2 sequences are MDHEN and SYDVKM. The CDR3: CASSSAGRGVSNQPQHF. Written as DNA, the CDR3 is TGTGCCAGCAGTTCCGCCGGGAGGGGGGTTAGCAATCAGCCCCAGCATTTT.

This chain links TRBV30 with TRBJ2-7, with TRBD1 matching 9 bases. CDR1 and CDR2 from the germline V gene are GTSNPN and SVGIG (reference sequence). CDR3 length: 14 residues. J was trimmed by 3 bases and V by 2 bases; bases with no gene match: 5. CDR3 region: CAWSPGQGYYEQYF. In nucleotides, the CDR3 is TGTGCCTGGAGTCCGGGACAGGGATACTACGAGCAGTACTTC.

The genes are TRBV7-3 and TRBJ2-2, with 10 positions matching TRBD2. CDR1 SGHTA and CDR2 FQGTGA come from the germline V gene. This CDR3 has 15 residues. The J segment lost 8 bases and the V segment lost 4 bases, leaving 7 bases of the junction unmatched. The CDR3 DNA reads as TGTGCCAGCAGCTCACTAGCGGGGCCGAGGGGGGAGCTGTTTTTT. Translated: CASSSLAGPRGELFF.

The chain combines TRBV19 with TRBJ1-6, with D unresolved. The V gene lost 7 bases and the J gene lost 6 bases, with 10 bases spanning the gap. The CDR3 spans 13 residues. Germline V lookup: CDR1 LNHDA, CDR2 SQIVND (reference sequence). The CDR3 DNA reads TGTGCCAGTAATGGTTTAGTTAATTCACCCCTCCACTTT. Translated: CASNGLVNSPLHF.

This chain links TRBV3-1 (or the pseudogene TRBV3-2) with TRBJ2-7; 12 positions match TRBD2. Germline assignment: CDR1 LGHDT and CDR2 YNNKEL (reference sequence). There are 16 residues in the CDR3. V was clipped by 4 bases and J by 1 base; unmatched bases: 5. The chain's CDR3 is CASSPLLAGGSYEQYF. As DNA, the CDR3 is TGTGCCAGCAGCCCCCTTCTAGCGGGAGGGTCCTACGAGCAGTACTTC.

Only one count was recorded for this clone. This chain links TRBV18 with TRBJ2-3, with 7 nucleotides matching TRBD2. The length of the CDR3 is 16 residues. Trimming took 0 bases from V and 5 from J; bases not matched to a gene: 8. Per germline, CDR1 KGHSH and CDR2 LQKENI. CDR3 region: CASSPPGLGEVDTQYF. CDR3 nucleotide sequence: TGTGCCAGCTCACCACCTGGACTAGGGGAAGTAGATACGCAGTATTTT.

CDR3 in DNA: TGTGCCAGCAGTGAAGGACGGACAGGGTTATGGGGAAAACTGTTTTTT. Amino acids: CASSEGRTGLWGKLFF. The chain is built from TRBV2 and TRBJ1-4, with 8 nucleotides matching TRBD1. Trimming at V came to 1 base and at J to 10 bases, leaving 11 bases not matched to a gene. The V gene's germline CDR1 is SNHLY and CDR2 FYNNEI. This CDR3 spans 16 amino acids.